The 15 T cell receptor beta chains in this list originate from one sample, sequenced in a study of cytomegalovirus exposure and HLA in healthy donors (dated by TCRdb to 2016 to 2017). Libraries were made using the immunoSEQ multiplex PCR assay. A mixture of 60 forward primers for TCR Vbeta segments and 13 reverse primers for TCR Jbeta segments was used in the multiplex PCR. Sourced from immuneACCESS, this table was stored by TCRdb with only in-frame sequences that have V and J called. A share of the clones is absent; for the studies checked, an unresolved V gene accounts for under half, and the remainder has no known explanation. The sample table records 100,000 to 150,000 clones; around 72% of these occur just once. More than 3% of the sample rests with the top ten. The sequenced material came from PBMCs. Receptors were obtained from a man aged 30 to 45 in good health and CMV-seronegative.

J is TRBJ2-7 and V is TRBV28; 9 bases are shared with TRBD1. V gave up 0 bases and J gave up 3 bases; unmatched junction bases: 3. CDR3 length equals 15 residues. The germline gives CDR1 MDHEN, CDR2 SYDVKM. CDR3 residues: CASSLWGQGRYEQYF. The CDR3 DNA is TGTGCCAGCAGTTTATGGGGACAGGGTCGCTACGAGCAGTACTTC.

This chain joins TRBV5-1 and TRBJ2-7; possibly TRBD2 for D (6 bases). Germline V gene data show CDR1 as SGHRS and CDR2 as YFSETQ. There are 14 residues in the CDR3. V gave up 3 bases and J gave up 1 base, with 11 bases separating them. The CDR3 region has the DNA TGCGCCAGCAGCTGGGGACTGGATTCCTACGAGCAGTACTTC. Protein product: CASSWGLDSYEQYF. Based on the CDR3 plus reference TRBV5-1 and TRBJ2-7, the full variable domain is KAGVTQTPRYLIKTRGQQVTLSCSPISGHRSVSWYQQTPGQGLQFLFEYFSETQRNKGNFPGRFSGRQFSNSRSEMNVSTLELGDSALYLCASSWGLDSYEQYFGPGTRLTVT.

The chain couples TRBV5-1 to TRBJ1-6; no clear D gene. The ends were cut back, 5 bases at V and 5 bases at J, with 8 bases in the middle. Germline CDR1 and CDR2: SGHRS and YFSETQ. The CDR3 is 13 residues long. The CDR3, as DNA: TGCGCCAGCAGTACGCAGGATAATTCACCCCTCCACTTT. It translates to CASSTQDNSPLHF.

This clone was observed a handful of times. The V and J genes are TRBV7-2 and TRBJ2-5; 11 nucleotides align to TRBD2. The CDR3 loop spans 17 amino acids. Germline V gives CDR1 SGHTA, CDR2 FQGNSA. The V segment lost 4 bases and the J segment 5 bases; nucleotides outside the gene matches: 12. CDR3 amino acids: CASSSPPFSGGAETQYF. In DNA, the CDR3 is TGTGCCAGCAGCTCCCCTCCCTTTAGCGGGGGGGCGGAGACCCAGTACTTC. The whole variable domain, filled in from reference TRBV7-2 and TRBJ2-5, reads GAGVSQSPSNKVTEKGKDVELRCDPISGHTALYWYRQSLGQGLEFLIYFQGNSAPDKSGLPSDRFSAERTGGSVSTLTIQRTQQEDSAVYLCASSSPPFSGGAETQYFGPGTRLLVL.

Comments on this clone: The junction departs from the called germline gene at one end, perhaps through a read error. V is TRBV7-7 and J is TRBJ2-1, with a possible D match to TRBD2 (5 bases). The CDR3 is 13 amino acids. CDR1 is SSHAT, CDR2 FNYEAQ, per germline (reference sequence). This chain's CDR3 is CASSPTGWDEQFF. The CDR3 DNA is TGTGCTAGCAGCCCGACGGGATGGGATGAGCAGTTCTTC.

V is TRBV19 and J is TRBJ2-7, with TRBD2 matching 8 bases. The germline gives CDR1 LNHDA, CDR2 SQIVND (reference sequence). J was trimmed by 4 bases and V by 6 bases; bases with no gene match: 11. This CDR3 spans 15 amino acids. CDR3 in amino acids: CASSPASGGGYEQYF. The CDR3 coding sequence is TGTGCCAGTAGCCCCGCAAGCGGGGGAGGATACGAGCAGTACTTC.

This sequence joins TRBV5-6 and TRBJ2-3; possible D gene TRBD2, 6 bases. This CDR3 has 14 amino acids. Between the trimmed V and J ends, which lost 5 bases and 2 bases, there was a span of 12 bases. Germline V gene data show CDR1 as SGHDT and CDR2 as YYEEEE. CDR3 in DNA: TGTGCCAGCAGTGGGGGGTCTACCACAGATACGCAGTATTTT. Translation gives CASSGGSTTDTQYF.

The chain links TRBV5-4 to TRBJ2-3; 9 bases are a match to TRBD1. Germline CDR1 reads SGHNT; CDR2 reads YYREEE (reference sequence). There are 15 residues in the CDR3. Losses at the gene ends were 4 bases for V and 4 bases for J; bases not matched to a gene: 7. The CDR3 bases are TGTGCCAGCAGCGCCGGGACAGGGTTACCAGATACGCAGTATTTT. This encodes CASSAGTGLPDTQYF.

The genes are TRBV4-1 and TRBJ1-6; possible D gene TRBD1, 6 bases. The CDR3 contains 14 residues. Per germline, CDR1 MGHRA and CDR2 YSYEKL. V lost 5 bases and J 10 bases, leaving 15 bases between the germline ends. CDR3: CASSVTGFGSPLHF. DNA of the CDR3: TGCGCCAGCAGCGTAACAGGGTTTGGGTCACCCCTCCACTTT.

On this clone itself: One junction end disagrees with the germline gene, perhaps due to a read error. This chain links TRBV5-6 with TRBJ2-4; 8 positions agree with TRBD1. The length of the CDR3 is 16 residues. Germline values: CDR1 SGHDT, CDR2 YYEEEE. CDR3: CASSLFNRGAKNIRYF. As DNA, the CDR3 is TGTGCCAGCAGCTTGTTTAACAGGGGGGCCAAAAACATTCGGTACTTC.

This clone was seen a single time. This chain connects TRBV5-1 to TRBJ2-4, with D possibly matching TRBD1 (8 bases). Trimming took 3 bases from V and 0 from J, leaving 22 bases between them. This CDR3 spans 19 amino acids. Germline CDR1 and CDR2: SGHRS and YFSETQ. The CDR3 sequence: CASSWPRTTGGVAKNIQYF. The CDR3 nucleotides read TGCGCCAGCAGCTGGCCCCGAACAACAGGGGGGGTAGCCAAAAACATTCAGTACTTC.

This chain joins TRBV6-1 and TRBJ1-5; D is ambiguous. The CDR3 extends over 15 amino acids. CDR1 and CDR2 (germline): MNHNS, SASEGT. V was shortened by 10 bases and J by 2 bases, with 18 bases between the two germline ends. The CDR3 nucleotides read TGTGCCAAACTATCGGCGCGTAAGGGCAATCAGCCCCAGCATTTT. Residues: CAKLSARKGNQPQHF.

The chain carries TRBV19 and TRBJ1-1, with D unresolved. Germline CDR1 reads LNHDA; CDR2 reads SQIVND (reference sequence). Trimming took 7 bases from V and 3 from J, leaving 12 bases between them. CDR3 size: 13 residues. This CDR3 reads CASTPAGDTEAFF. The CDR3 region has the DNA TGTGCCAGTACCCCCGCCGGGGACACTGAAGCTTTCTTT.

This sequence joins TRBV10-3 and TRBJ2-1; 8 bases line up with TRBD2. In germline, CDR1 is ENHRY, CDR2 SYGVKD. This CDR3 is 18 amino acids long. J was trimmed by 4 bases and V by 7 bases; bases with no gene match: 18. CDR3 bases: TGTGCCATCACTAATCGGGGGGGCCTCGGTCTTGAGTACAATGAGCAGTTCTTC. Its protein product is CAITNRGGLGLEYNEQFF.

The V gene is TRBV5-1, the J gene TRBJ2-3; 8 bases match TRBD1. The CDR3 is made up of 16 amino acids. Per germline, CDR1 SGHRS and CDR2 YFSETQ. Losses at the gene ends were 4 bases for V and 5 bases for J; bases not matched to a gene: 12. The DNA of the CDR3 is TGCGCCAGCAGCCCAACAGGCAGGGGGCGAGGAGATACGCAGTATTTT. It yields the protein CASSPTGRGRGDTQYF.